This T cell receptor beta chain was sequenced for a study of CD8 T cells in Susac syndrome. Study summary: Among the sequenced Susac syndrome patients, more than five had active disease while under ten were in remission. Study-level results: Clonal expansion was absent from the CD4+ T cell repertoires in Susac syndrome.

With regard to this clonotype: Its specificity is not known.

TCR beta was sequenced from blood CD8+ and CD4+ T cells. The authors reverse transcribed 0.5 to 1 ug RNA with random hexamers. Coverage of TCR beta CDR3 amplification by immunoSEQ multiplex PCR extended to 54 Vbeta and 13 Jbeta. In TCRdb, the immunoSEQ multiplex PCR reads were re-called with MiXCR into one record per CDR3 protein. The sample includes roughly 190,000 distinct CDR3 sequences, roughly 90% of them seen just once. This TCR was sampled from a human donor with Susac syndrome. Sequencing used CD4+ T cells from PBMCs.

The CDR3 DNA is TGTGCCAGCTCACGAACAGGGGCAGTCAAAAACATTCAGTACTTC. This sequence encodes CASSRTGAVKNIQYF. This sequence joins TRBV18 and TRBJ2-4, with 7 bases fitting TRBD1. V gave up 4 bases and J gave up 3 bases; unmatched junction bases: 6. The CDR3 has 15 amino acids. CDR1 is KGHSH, CDR2 LQKENI, per germline.